This T cell receptor beta chain is from a study of immune evolution from preneoplasia to lung adenocarcinoma. Points from the study as a whole: From normal lung to invasive adenocarcinoma, top clone frequencies appeared to decrease.

H&E slides confirmed each diagnosis, reviewed by two pathologists independently. V lost 1 base to trimming and J lost 8 bases; unmatched junction nucleotides: 13. The germline V gene has CDR1 LGHNA and CDR2 YNFKEQ. CDR3 size: 17 residues. Clones were sequenced by immunoSEQ multiplex PCR, and TCRdb holds only the in-frame ones, with some missing. Of some 6,200 clones listed, roughly 83% were seen once; the top ten hold less than 25%. This clone came up a few times. Its target is unknown. This receptor was identified in a person aged 55-80 years with lung adenocarcinoma. The V call is TRBV4-2, the J call TRBJ1-2, with 10 bases matching TRBD1. Sequences were obtained from FFPE adjacent normal lung tissue. CDR3 region: CASSQVSPGTGAGGYTF. CDR3 DNA: TGTGCCAGCAGCCAAGTAAGTCCCGGGACAGGGGCTGGCGGCTACACCTTC.